This T cell receptor (beta chain) was identified during a study of blood T cell repertoires in COVID-19. Across the study: The samples span acute and convalescent COVID-19 from the United States, Italy and Spain.

Germline CDR1 is GTSNPN and CDR2 is SVGIG (reference sequence). The V end lost 1 base, the J end lost 5 bases, and 12 bases lay between the germline ends. The CDR3 is made up of 13 amino acids. TCRdb's table, derived via immunoSEQ multiplex PCR, lists solely in-frame clones and lacks some. The profile shows a few hundred thousand clones, roughly 88% of them singletons. Seattle's cohort entered during active infection and was followed longitudinally. The J gene is TRBJ2-7, the V gene TRBV30; D possibly corresponds to TRBD1 (5 bases). The sequence was collected from a woman in her sixties or seventies with COVID-19, enrolled during active disease. Sequenced sample: peripheral blood. The CDR3 spells CAWSGIQAHEQYF. The CDR3 region has the DNA TGTGCCTGGAGTGGGATACAGGCCCACGAGCAGTACTTC.